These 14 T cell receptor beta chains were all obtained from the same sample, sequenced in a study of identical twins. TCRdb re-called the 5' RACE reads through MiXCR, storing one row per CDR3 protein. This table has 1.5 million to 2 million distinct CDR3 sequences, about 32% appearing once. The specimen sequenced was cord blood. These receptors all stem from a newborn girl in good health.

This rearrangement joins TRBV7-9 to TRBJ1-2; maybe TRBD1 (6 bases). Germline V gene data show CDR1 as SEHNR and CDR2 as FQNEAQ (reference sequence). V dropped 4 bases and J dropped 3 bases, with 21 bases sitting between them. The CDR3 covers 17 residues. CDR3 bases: TGTGCCAGCAGCTCCTTCCCGGACAGCCCTCCGTACTATGGCTACACCTTC. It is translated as CASSSFPDSPPYYGYTF.

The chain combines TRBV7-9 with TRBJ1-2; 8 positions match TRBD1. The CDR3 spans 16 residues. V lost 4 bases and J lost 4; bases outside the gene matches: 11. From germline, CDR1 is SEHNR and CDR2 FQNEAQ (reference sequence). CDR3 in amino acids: CASSSLRDRKVYGYTF. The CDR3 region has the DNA TGTGCCAGCAGCTCACTTCGGGACAGGAAGGTCTATGGCTACACCTTC.

The CDR3 DNA reads TGTGCCAGAGAAACGGGTTATTGTGAAAAACTGTTTTTT. It codes for CARETGYCEKLFF. The chain links TRBV21-1 to TRBJ1-4. TRBV21-1 is an annotated pseudogene. CDR3 length: 13 amino acids.

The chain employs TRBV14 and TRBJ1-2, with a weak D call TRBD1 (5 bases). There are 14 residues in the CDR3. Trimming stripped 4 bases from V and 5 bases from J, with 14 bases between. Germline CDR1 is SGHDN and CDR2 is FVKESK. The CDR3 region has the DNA TGTGCCAGCAGCCGACGGGGGACCACTTATGGCTACACCTTC. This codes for CASSRRGTTYGYTF.

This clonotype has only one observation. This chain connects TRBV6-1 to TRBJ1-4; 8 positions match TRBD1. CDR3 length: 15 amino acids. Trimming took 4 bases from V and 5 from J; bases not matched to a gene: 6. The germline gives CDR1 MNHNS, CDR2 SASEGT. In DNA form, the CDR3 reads TGTGCCAGCAGTGTGGGACAGGCCGGCAATGAAAAACTGTTTTTT. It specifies CASSVGQAGNEKLFF.

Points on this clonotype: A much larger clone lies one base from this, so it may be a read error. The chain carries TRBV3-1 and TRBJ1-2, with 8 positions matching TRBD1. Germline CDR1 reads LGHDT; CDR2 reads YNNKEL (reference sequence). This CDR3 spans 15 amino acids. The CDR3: CASSLQGQGTYGHTF. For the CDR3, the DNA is TGTGCCAGCAGCCTTCAAGGACAGGGCACCTATGGCCACACCTTC.

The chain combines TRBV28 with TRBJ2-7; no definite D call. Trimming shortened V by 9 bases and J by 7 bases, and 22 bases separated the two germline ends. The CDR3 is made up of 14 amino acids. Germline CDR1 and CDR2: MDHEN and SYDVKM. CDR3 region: CASSQEPGYNEQYF. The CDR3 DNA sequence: TGTGCCAGTTCCCAGGAACCCGGTTACAATGAGCAGTACTTC.

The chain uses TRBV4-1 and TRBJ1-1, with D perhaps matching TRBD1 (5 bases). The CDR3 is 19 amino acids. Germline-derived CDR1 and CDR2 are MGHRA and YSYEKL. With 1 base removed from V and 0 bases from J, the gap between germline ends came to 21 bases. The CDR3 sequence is CASSQVLLGRGRVNTEAFF. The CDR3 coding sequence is TGCGCCAGCAGCCAAGTTTTATTGGGGAGGGGCCGTGTGAACACTGAAGCTTTCTTT.

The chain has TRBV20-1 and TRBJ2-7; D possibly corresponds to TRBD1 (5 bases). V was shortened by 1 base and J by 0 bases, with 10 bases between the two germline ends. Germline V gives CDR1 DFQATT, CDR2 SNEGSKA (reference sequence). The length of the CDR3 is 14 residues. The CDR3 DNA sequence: TGCAGTGCTAGAGCCCGGACATACTCCTACGAGCAGTACTTC. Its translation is CSARARTYSYEQYF.

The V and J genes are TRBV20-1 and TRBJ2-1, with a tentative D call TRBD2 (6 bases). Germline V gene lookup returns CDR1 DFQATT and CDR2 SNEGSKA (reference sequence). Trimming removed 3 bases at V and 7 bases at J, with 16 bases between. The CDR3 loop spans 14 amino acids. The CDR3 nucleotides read TGCAGTGCTAGCCCTAGCGCCTACGGGAATGAGCAGTTCTTC. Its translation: CSASPSAYGNEQFF.

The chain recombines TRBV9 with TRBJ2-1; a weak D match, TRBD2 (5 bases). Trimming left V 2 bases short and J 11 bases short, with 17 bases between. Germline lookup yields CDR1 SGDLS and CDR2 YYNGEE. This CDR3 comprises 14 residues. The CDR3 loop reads CASSVQPGIAKQFF. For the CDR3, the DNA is TGTGCCAGCAGCGTCCAACCGGGGATAGCAAAGCAGTTCTTC.

The DNA for the CDR3 is TGCGCCAGCCAAAGGACCTACACAGATACGCAGTATTTT. Protein product: CASQRTYTDTQYF. This chain uses TRBV5-1 with TRBJ2-3; D remains unclear. Trimming pared 7 bases from V and 2 bases from J, leaving 11 bases between. The CDR3 is 13 residues long. Germline V CDR1 and CDR2: SGHRS, YFSETQ.

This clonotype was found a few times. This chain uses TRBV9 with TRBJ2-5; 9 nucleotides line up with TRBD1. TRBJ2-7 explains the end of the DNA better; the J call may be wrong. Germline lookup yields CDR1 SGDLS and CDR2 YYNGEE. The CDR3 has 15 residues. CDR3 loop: CASSVAGQGHYEQYF. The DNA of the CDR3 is TGTGCCAGCAGCGTAGCGGGACAGGGTCACTACGAGCAGTACTTC.

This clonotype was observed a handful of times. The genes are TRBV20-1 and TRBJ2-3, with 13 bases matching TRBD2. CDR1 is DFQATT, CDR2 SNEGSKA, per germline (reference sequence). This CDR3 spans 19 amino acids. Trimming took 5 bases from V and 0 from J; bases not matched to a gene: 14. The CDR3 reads CSAAPTSGGPGYSTDTQYF. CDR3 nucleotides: TGCAGTGCTGCTCCGACTAGCGGGGGGCCCGGGTATAGCACAGATACGCAGTATTTT.